One and the same sample provided the 27 T cell receptor beta chains below, sequenced in a study of pediatric ulcerative colitis. Rectal tissue came from one to two pinch biopsies taken at colonoscopy. Sequencing was performed with immunoSEQ multiplex PCR; in TCRdb, only in-frame clones are kept and a portion is missing. The repertoire includes over 45,000 clones, 78% of them detected once, and over 3% sits in the top ten. Sequencing was done on a sample of gut tissue. Receptors originate from a girl between 10 and 17 years old with moderate ulcerative colitis.

This sequence joins TRBV2 and TRBJ1-4, with TRBD1 matching over 8 bases. This CDR3 region has 14 residues. J gave up 7 bases and V 4 bases, and 5 bases lay outside the gene matches. The V gene's germline CDR1 is SNHLY and CDR2 FYNNEI. Written as DNA, the CDR3 is TGTGCCAGCAGTGGGACAGGGTCCCCTGAAAAACTGTTTTTT. Translated, it gives CASSGTGSPEKLFF.

This clone appeared a few times. The J gene is TRBJ2-1, the V gene TRBV14; 14 positions match TRBD2. Per the germline V gene, CDR1 is SGHDN and CDR2 is FVKESK. This CDR3 region has 17 residues. V shed 2 bases, J shed 6 bases, and the junction held 6 bases outside the gene matches. CDR3 amino acids: CASSQIHGLAGGNEQFF. The CDR3 nucleotides are TGTGCCAGCAGCCAAATCCATGGACTAGCGGGAGGCAATGAGCAGTTCTTC. The full variable domain, its missing parts supplied by reference TRBV14 and TRBJ2-1, is EAGVTQFPSHSVIEKGQTVTLRCDPISGHDNLYWYRRVMGKEIKFLLHFVKESKQDESGMPNNRFLAERTGGTYSTLKVQPAELEDSGVYFCASSQIHGLAGGNEQFFGPGTRLTVL.

In DNA form, the CDR3 reads TGTGCCAGCAGATTTGGGGCCACCGGGGAGCTGTTTTTT. Encoded protein: CASRFGATGELFF. The chain couples TRBV2 to TRBJ2-2; TRBD1 is a possible D gene (5 bases). Germline assignment: CDR1 SNHLY and CDR2 FYNNEI. The V and J ends lost 6 bases and 4 bases respectively, with 9 bases between them. The CDR3 has 13 amino acids.

The chain is built from TRBV5-1 and TRBJ1-6; tentatively, D is TRBD1 (5 bases). CDR3 size: 16 residues. Germline V gives CDR1 SGHRS, CDR2 YFSETQ. V was pared by 3 bases and J by 6 bases, with 16 bases between. The CDR3 region is CASSYLPGGPNSPLHF. The CDR3 DNA sequence: TGCGCCAGCAGCTACCTCCCCGGGGGACCTAATTCACCCCTCCACTTT.

This chain links TRBV11-2 with TRBJ2-6; TRBD1 aligns across 7 bases. Germline V lookup: CDR1 SGHAT, CDR2 FQNNGV. The CDR3 totals 15 residues. After removal of 6 bases from V and 1 base from J, the junction contained 3 bases not matched to a gene. The CDR3 nucleotides read TGTGCCAGCAGACTGACAGGGTCTGGGGCCAACGTCCTGACTTTC. As protein: CASRLTGSGANVLTF.

This clone was seen just once. CDR3 residues: CASSLDSRNYGYTF. In DNA, the CDR3 is TGCGCCAGCAGCCTGGACTCTCGTAACTATGGCTACACCTTC. The rearrangement links TRBV4-3 to TRBJ1-2; D unresolved. The CDR3 contains 14 residues. Germline V lookup: CDR1 LGHNA, CDR2 YSLEER. With 4 bases removed from V and 1 base from J, the gap between germline ends came to 10 bases.

This chain links TRBV19 with TRBJ2-2; D unresolved. Germline V gives CDR1 LNHDA, CDR2 SQIVND (reference sequence). This CDR3 is 14 amino acids long. The V and J ends lost 4 bases and 5 bases respectively, with 11 bases between them. The CDR3, as DNA: TGTGCCAGTAGTAAGTCAGTGTTAACCGGGGAGCTGTTTTTT. Translating gives CASSKSVLTGELFF.

This clone appeared once. The chain has TRBV7-7 and TRBJ2-1; 7 positions match TRBD2. The CDR3 covers 16 residues. V trimming: 3 bases; J trimming: 1 base; junction bases outside the gene matches: 6. Per the germline V gene, CDR1 is SSHAT and CDR2 is FNYEAQ (reference sequence). The CDR3 loop is CASSLYVGGSYNEQFF. CDR3 coding DNA: TGTGCCAGCAGCTTGTATGTGGGAGGGTCCTACAATGAGCAGTTCTTC. Full variable domain (remainder filled in from reference TRBV7-7 and TRBJ2-1): GAGVSQSPRYKVTKRGQDVTLRCDPISSHATLYWYQQALGQGPEFLTYFNYEAQPDKSGLPSDRFSAERPEGSISTLTIQRTEQRDSAMYRCASSLYVGGSYNEQFFGPGTRLTVL.

The chain recombines TRBV5-4 with TRBJ2-3; 11 positions match TRBD2. Germline loops: CDR1 SGHNT, CDR2 YYREEE (reference sequence). After removal of 4 bases from V and 5 bases from J, the junction contained 9 bases not matched to a gene. CDR3 length equals 16 residues. CDR3 protein: CASSAIAGGPGDTQYF. CDR3 nucleotide sequence: TGTGCCAGCAGCGCTATAGCGGGGGGGCCGGGAGATACGCAGTATTTT. The complete variable domain, with remaining parts taken from reference TRBV5-4 and TRBJ2-3, reads ETGVTQSPTHLIKTRGQQVTLRCSSQSGHNTVSWYQQALGQGPQFIFQYYREEENGRGNFPPRFSGLQFPNYSSELNVNALELDDSALYLCASSAIAGGPGDTQYFGPGTRLTVL.

In regard to this clone: The junction does not match germline at one end; this may be a read error. CDR3 nucleotide sequence: TGTGCCAGAAGCTTGGACAGTCATCAATTGTACTCTGATGCTTTCTTT. Amino acids: CARSLDSHQLYSDAFF. The V and J genes are TRBV5-3 and TRBJ1-1; unclear D gene. TRBV5-3 is given ORF status, its function remaining uncertain. CDR3 length: 16 residues.

The V gene is TRBV7-2, the J gene TRBJ2-1, with 7 bases fitting TRBD2. CDR1 and CDR2 from the germline V gene are SGHTA and FQGNSA. The CDR3 has 15 amino acids. The J segment lost 2 bases and the V segment lost 3 bases, leaving 4 bases of the junction unmatched. CDR3 in amino acids: CASSFISGAYNEQFF. DNA of the CDR3: TGTGCCAGCAGCTTTATCAGCGGGGCCTACAATGAGCAGTTCTTC. Full variable domain (remainder filled in from reference TRBV7-2 and TRBJ2-1): GAGVSQSPSNKVTEKGKDVELRCDPISGHTALYWYRQSLGQGLEFLIYFQGNSAPDKSGLPSDRFSAERTGGSVSTLTIQRTQQEDSAVYLCASSFISGAYNEQFFGPGTRLTVL.

The CDR3: CASRKGSNEKLFF. In nucleotides, the CDR3 is TGTGCCAGCAGAAAAGGATCTAATGAAAAACTGTTTTTT. The chain employs TRBV5-5 and TRBJ1-4; D is ambiguous. The CDR3 covers 13 residues. The germline CDR1 and CDR2 sequences are SGHKS and YYEKEE (reference sequence). Deletions cut 5 bases from V and 3 bases from J, with 8 bases between. Complete variable domain (other parts from reference TRBV5-5 and TRBJ1-4): DAGVTQSPTHLIKTRGQQVTLRCSPISGHKSVSWYQQVLGQGPQFIFQYYEKEERGRGNFPDRFSARQFPNYSSELNVNALLLGDSALYLCASRKGSNEKLFFGSGTQLSVL.

This clone was observed once. The chain carries TRBV29-1 and TRBJ2-1, with D tentatively TRBD2 (6 bases). The CDR3 totals 14 residues. Germline V gene data show CDR1 as SQVTM and CDR2 as ANQGSEA. Trimming took 4 bases from V and 0 from J, leaving 10 bases between them. CDR3 DNA: TGCAGCGTTGTGGCGGGGTTCTCCTACAATGAGCAGTTCTTC. Translated: CSVVAGFSYNEQFF.

The chain links TRBV19 to TRBJ2-1, with 7 bases matching TRBD2. V gave up 9 bases and J gave up 9 bases; unmatched junction bases: 14. This CDR3 is built from 14 residues. The V gene's germline CDR1 is LNHDA and CDR2 SQIVND (reference sequence). The CDR3 DNA is TGTGCCAGCCTGGGGGGGAGGGACGAGGGTGAGCAGTTCTTC. The encoded protein is CASLGGRDEGEQFF.

The chain has TRBV5-4 and TRBJ1-6; 8 bases align to TRBD1. This CDR3 comprises 15 residues. Unmatched junction bases numbered 3, after V lost 0 bases and J lost 7 bases. Per germline, CDR1 SGHNT and CDR2 YYREEE (reference sequence). CDR3 region: CASSLDHRGNSPLHF. The CDR3 nucleotides are TGTGCCAGCAGCTTGGACCACAGGGGGAATTCACCCCTCCACTTT.

The count of this clone is one. This rearrangement joins TRBV7-2 to TRBJ2-7; D uncertain. Germline V CDR1 and CDR2: SGHTA, FQGNSA. V was cut by 3 bases and J by 0 bases, with 9 bases left in between. The CDR3 is 14 amino acids. The CDR3 protein is CASSFVLGSYEQYF. In DNA, the CDR3 is TGTGCCAGCAGCTTTGTTTTAGGCTCCTACGAGCAGTACTTC.

The rearrangement links TRBV18 to TRBJ1-2; D may be TRBD1 (6 bases). Deletions cut 5 bases from V and 4 bases from J, with 20 bases between. The germline V gene encodes CDR1 KGHSH and CDR2 LQKENI. CDR3 size: 16 residues. CDR3 in DNA: TGTGCCAGCTCATCCAATACAGGGCCCCTACTCTATGGCTACACCTTC. This sequence encodes CASSSNTGPLLYGYTF.

A single count supports this clone. The V call is TRBV29-1, the J call TRBJ1-2; weak D call: TRBD1 (6 bases). Germline loops: CDR1 SQVTM, CDR2 ANQGSEA. The CDR3 extends over 12 amino acids. V lost 6 bases, J lost 8 bases, and 16 bases lay in between. In DNA form, the CDR3 reads TGCAGCGTGCTGGGGGGGCAGGAAGGCTACACCTTC. Translating it yields CSVLGGQEGYTF.

The chain links TRBV6-5 to TRBJ1-1; D not resolved. The germline CDR1 and CDR2 sequences are MNHEY and SVGAGI. Trimming removed 1 base at V and 1 base at J, with 7 bases between. There are 14 residues in the CDR3. The CDR3 loop reads CASSYYRGNTEAFF. The DNA for the CDR3 is TGTGCCAGCAGTTACTACCGAGGGAACACTGAAGCTTTCTTT.

The CDR3 sequence is CASSSRGTGVMEYF. In nucleotides, the CDR3 is TGTGCCAGCAGTTCTCGTGGGACAGGGGTTATGGAGTACTTC. This chain links TRBV27 with TRBJ2-7; the match to TRBD1 covers 10 bases. V dropped 4 bases and J dropped 11; count of bases not matched to a gene: 11. The CDR3 is made up of 14 amino acids. Per germline, CDR1 MNHEY and CDR2 SMNVEV (reference sequence).

The chain has TRBV28 and TRBJ2-4; weak D call: TRBD1 (6 bases). Germline V gene data show CDR1 as MDHEN and CDR2 as SYDVKM. The CDR3 extends over 13 amino acids. V gave up 3 bases and J gave up 5 bases, with 8 bases separating them. Written as DNA, the CDR3 is TGTGCCAGCAGTTTTCACAGGGAAAACATTCAGTACTTC. Protein sequence: CASSFHRENIQYF.

This clone has a handful of counts. Distinct nucleotide sequences in the sample also encode this CDR3. J is TRBJ1-3 and V is TRBV6-1, with TRBD1 as a possible D gene (5 bases). The V end was cut by 6 bases, the J end by 4 bases, with 10 bases between. CDR1 is MNHNS, CDR2 SASEGT, per germline. This CDR3 contains 13 residues. The CDR3 DNA follows: TGTGCCAGCAGCCTAGGACAAGGAAACACCATATATTTT. Translation: CASSLGQGNTIYF.

The chain is built from TRBV19 and TRBJ1-1, with 7 nucleotides matching TRBD1. The CDR3 is 15 amino acids. Looked up from germline, CDR1 is LNHDA and CDR2 is SQIVND (reference sequence). Trimming removed 9 bases from V and 6 bases from J; junction bases left unmatched: 16. CDR3 protein: CARPRGLSFLAEAFF. As DNA, the CDR3 is TGTGCCAGACCCAGGGGGTTGTCTTTTTTAGCTGAAGCTTTCTTT.

This chain links TRBV25-1 with TRBJ1-2, with D possibly matching TRBD1 (5 bases). The germline CDR1 and CDR2 sequences are MGHDK and SYGVNS. Trimming pared 9 bases from V and 4 bases from J, leaving 15 bases between. This CDR3 is 13 amino acids long. The CDR3: CARTRTLFYGYTF. Here the CDR3 DNA reads TGTGCCAGGACCCGGACACTCTTCTATGGCTACACCTTC.

The rearrangement uses TRBV6-5 and TRBJ1-3; unclear D gene. Trimming removed 0 bases from V and 0 bases from J, with 9 bases in between. There are 16 residues in the CDR3. The germline gives CDR1 MNHEY, CDR2 SVGAGI. The CDR3 region is CASSYSYSTSGNTIYF. The CDR3 nucleotides read TGTGCCAGCAGTTACTCATACAGTACCTCTGGAAACACCATATATTTT.

The CDR3 coding sequence is TGTGCCAGCAGCACCCGACAGGGACCGAATTCACCCCTCCACTTT. Its translation is CASSTRQGPNSPLHF. The chain couples TRBV9 to TRBJ1-6; 7 nucleotides agree with TRBD1. Germline V CDR1 and CDR2: SGDLS, YYNGEE. V lost 4 bases to trimming and J lost 7 bases; unmatched junction nucleotides: 8. The CDR3 covers 15 residues.

V and J are TRBV5-1 and TRBJ2-2, with TRBD1 identical over 8 bases. The trim removed 4 bases at V and 0 bases at J, leaving 2 bases unmatched. The CDR3 is made up of 15 amino acids. The V gene's germline CDR1 is SGHRS and CDR2 YFSETQ. CDR3 residues: CASSMGQANTGELFF. The CDR3 DNA reads as TGCGCCAGCAGCATGGGACAGGCGAACACCGGGGAGCTGTTTTTT.